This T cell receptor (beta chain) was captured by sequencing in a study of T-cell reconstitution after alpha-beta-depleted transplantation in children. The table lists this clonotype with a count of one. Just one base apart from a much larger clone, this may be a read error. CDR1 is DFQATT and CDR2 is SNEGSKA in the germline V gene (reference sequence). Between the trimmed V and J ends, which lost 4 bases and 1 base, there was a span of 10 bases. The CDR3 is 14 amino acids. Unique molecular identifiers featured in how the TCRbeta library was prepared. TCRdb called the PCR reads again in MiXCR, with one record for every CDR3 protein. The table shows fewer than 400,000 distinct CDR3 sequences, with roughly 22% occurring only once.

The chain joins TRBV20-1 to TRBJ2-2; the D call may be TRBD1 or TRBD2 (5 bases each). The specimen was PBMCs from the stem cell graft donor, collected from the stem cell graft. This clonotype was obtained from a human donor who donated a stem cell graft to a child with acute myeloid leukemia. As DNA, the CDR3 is TGCAGTGCTAAAAGGGACGGGAACACCGGGGAGCTGTTTTTT. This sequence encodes CSAKRDGNTGELFF.